These T cell receptor beta chains were read from a single sample in a study of human T cells and chemical hapten exposure. TCRdb re-called the RACE reads with MiXCR, one entry per CDR3 protein. The sample consists of about 50,000 distinct CDR3 sequences, 3.5% to 4.5% of them appearing once. Sequenced input: whole blood. The receptors derive from a female donor in good health. Some clones in this sample may be carry-over from other donors' samples. Each CDR3 is given with its conserved first and last residue. D genes are given only for firm matches. Where a row states a size, it is once, few, many or the class of an expanded clone; other rows omit it.

CDR3aa: CASSLDILTEAFF; CDR3nt: TGTGCCAGCAGCTTGGACATTTTGACTGAAGCTTTCTTT; v_gene: TRBV5-6; j_gene: TRBJ1-1; d_gene: NA; abundance: many
CDR3aa: CASSLGENSPLHF; CDR3nt: TGTGCCAGCAGCTTAGGAGAGAATTCACCCCTCCACTTT; v_gene: TRBV7-6; j_gene: TRBJ1-6; d_gene: NA; abundance: few
CDR3aa: CSVGGRANTGELFF; CDR3nt: TGCAGCGTTGGGGGCAGGGCGAACACCGGGGAGCTGTTTTTT; v_gene: TRBV29-1; j_gene: TRBJ2-2; d_gene: NA; abundance: many
CDR3aa: CASSQDLTSGDYNEQFF; CDR3nt: TGTGCCAGCAGCCAAGATCTAACTAGCGGGGATTACAATGAGCAGTTCTTC; v_gene: TRBV3-1; j_gene: TRBJ2-1; d_gene: TRBD2; abundance: many
CDR3aa: CASSQVGPMGYTF; CDR3nt: TGTGCCAGCAGCCAAGTCGGGCCCATGGGCTACACCTTC; v_gene: TRBV3-1; j_gene: TRBJ1-2; d_gene: NA; abundance: many
CDR3aa: CASNPWWPTSTDTQYF; CDR3nt: TGTGCCAGCAACCCCTGGTGGCCCACTAGCACAGATACGCAGTATTTT; v_gene: TRBV5-6; j_gene: TRBJ2-3; d_gene: NA; abundance: NA
CDR3aa: CATETGSSYNEQFF; CDR3nt: TGTGCCACGGAAACAGGGAGTTCCTACAATGAGCAGTTCTTC; v_gene: TRBV28; j_gene: TRBJ2-1; d_gene: NA; abundance: many
CDR3aa: CASSIAGEFHEQFF; CDR3nt: TGTGCCAGCAGTATAGCGGGGGAGTTTCATGAGCAGTTCTTC; v_gene: TRBV6-1; j_gene: TRBJ2-1; d_gene: TRBD2; abundance: medium-sized
CDR3aa: CSARDPQTGVGGYTF; CDR3nt: TGCAGTGCTAGAGACCCCCAGACGGGGGTTGGCGGCTACACCTTC; v_gene: TRBV20-1; j_gene: TRBJ1-2; d_gene: NA; abundance: NA
CDR3aa: CASSWGEGTEAFF; CDR3nt: TGTGCCAGCAGTTGGGGTGAAGGGACTGAAGCTTTCTTT; v_gene: TRBV12-3/TRBV12-4; j_gene: TRBJ1-1; d_gene: NA; abundance: many
CDR3aa: CASSLPGRIEAFF; CDR3nt: TGTGCCAGCAGCTTGCCAGGGCGAATCGAAGCTTTCTTT; v_gene: TRBV5-5; j_gene: TRBJ1-1; d_gene: NA; abundance: many
CDR3aa: CASSAKDRGRNSPLHF; CDR3nt: TGTGCCAGCAGCGCCAAGGACAGGGGGCGAAATTCACCCCTCCACTTT; v_gene: TRBV13; j_gene: TRBJ1-6; d_gene: TRBD1; abundance: many
CDR3aa: CASHPPRRANTDTQYF; CDR3nt: TGTGCCAGCCACCCCCCGCGAAGGGCCAACACAGATACGCAGTATTTT; v_gene: TRBV12-3/TRBV12-4; j_gene: TRBJ2-3; d_gene: NA; abundance: many
CDR3aa: CASSLESRGTGTSNTDTQYF; CDR3nt: TGTGCCAGCAGCTTAGAATCGCGGGGGACCGGGACATCCAACACAGATACGCAGTATTTT; v_gene: TRBV7-2; j_gene: TRBJ2-3; d_gene: NA; abundance: many
CDR3aa: CASSVGSGLDGYTF; CDR3nt: TGTGCCAGTAGTGTGGGGTCGGGTCTGGATGGCTACACCTTC; v_gene: TRBV19; j_gene: TRBJ1-2; d_gene: NA; abundance: few
CDR3aa: CASSSLRDSSYEQYF; CDR3nt: TGCGCCAGCAGCTCCCTTCGGGACTCATCATACGAGCAGTACTTC; v_gene: TRBV5-1; j_gene: TRBJ2-7; d_gene: NA; abundance: NA
CDR3aa: CASTVSPGDMDYGYTF; CDR3nt: TGTGCCAGCACCGTCTCTCCAGGTGATATGGACTATGGCTACACCTTC; v_gene: TRBV5-8; j_gene: TRBJ1-2; d_gene: NA; abundance: many
CDR3aa: CASSPARTTYSPLHF; CDR3nt: TGCGCCAGCAGCCCGGCCCGGACAACCTATTCACCCCTCCACTTT; v_gene: TRBV5-1; j_gene: TRBJ1-6; d_gene: NA; abundance: few
CDR3aa: CSARVINTGTANYGYTF; CDR3nt: TGCAGTGCCAGAGTTATAAATACCGGGACGGCCAACTATGGCTACACCTTC; v_gene: TRBV20-1; j_gene: TRBJ1-2; d_gene: NA; abundance: many
CDR3aa: CASSFPNYGYTF; CDR3nt: TGTGCCAGCAGTTTCCCTAACTATGGCTACACCTTC; v_gene: TRBV12-3/TRBV12-4; j_gene: TRBJ1-2; d_gene: NA; abundance: many
CDR3aa: CASRRALNSGNTIYF; CDR3nt: TGTGCCAGCAGGAGAGCTCTCAACTCTGGAAACACCATATATTTT; v_gene: TRBV3-1; j_gene: TRBJ1-3; d_gene: NA; abundance: few
CDR3aa: CASRSSYEQYF; CDR3nt: TGTGCCAGCAGGAGCTCCTACGAGCAGTACTTC; v_gene: TRBV6-1; j_gene: TRBJ2-7; d_gene: NA; abundance: many
CDR3aa: CASSFTSRVSGANVLTF; CDR3nt: TGTGCCAGCAGCTTCACGTCGAGGGTCTCTGGGGCCAACGTCCTGACTTTC; v_gene: TRBV13; j_gene: TRBJ2-6; d_gene: NA; abundance: NA
CDR3aa: CASSLLPPGHLSYEQYF; CDR3nt: TGTGCCAGCAGCTTACTTCCCCCGGGACATCTCTCCTACGAGCAGTACTTC; v_gene: TRBV7-2; j_gene: TRBJ2-7; d_gene: NA; abundance: many
CDR3aa: CASSLRGAGTEAFF; CDR3nt: TGTGCCAGCAGCTTAAGGGGCGCGGGCACTGAAGCTTTCTTT; v_gene: TRBV11-1; j_gene: TRBJ1-1; d_gene: NA; abundance: many
CDR3aa: CSARRRGSTDTQYF; CDR3nt: TGCAGTGCTAGGCGGAGGGGGAGCACAGATACGCAGTATTTT; v_gene: TRBV20-1; j_gene: TRBJ2-3; d_gene: NA; abundance: few
CDR3aa: CASSLETNRGRYYGYTF; CDR3nt: TGTGCCAGCAGCTTGGAGACCAACAGGGGGAGGTATTATGGCTACACCTTC; v_gene: TRBV7-9; j_gene: TRBJ1-2; d_gene: TRBD1; abundance: many
CDR3aa: CASSPSIVGWGNTDTQYF; CDR3nt: TGTGCCAGCAGTCCATCTATCGTGGGTTGGGGGAACACAGATACGCAGTATTTT; v_gene: TRBV6-6; j_gene: TRBJ2-3; d_gene: NA; abundance: many
CDR3aa: CASSRRQKLTSGNTIYF; CDR3nt: TGTGCCAGCAGCCGACGACAGAAACTTACCTCCGGAAACACCATATATTTT; v_gene: TRBV6-2/TRBV6-3; j_gene: TRBJ1-3; d_gene: NA; abundance: many
CDR3aa: CASRDSASGGHSPPDTQYF; CDR3nt: TGTGCCAGCAGAGATAGCGCTAGCGGGGGCCATTCCCCCCCAGATACGCAGTATTTT; v_gene: TRBV7-2; j_gene: TRBJ2-3; d_gene: TRBD2; abundance: many
CDR3aa: CASSWDLNTEAFF; CDR3nt: TGTGCCAGCAGTTGGGACCTGAACACTGAAGCTTTCTTT; v_gene: TRBV6-5; j_gene: TRBJ1-1; d_gene: NA; abundance: many
CDR3aa: CASSLRDTQYF; CDR3nt: TGTGCCAGCAGCTTAAGAGATACGCAGTATTTT; v_gene: TRBV7-2; j_gene: TRBJ2-3; d_gene: NA; abundance: many
CDR3aa: CASSPTGGTDITSDTQYF; CDR3nt: TGTGCCAGCAGCCCAACAGGAGGGACTGACATCACATCGGATACGCAGTATTTT; v_gene: TRBV7-9; j_gene: TRBJ2-3; d_gene: NA; abundance: many
CDR3aa: CASSGRGGAGTDTQYF; CDR3nt: TGTGCCAGCAGTGGACGCGGGGGCGCCGGGACAGATACGCAGTATTTT; v_gene: TRBV6-5; j_gene: TRBJ2-3; d_gene: NA; abundance: NA
CDR3aa: CASSSRGGADTEAFF; CDR3nt: TGCGCCAGCAGCTCCCGGGGAGGGGCTGACACTGAAGCTTTCTTT; v_gene: TRBV5-1; j_gene: TRBJ1-1; d_gene: NA; abundance: many
CDR3aa: CASSPARLDSVNTGELFF; CDR3nt: TGTGCCAGCAGTCCCGCCCGCTTGGACAGCGTGAACACCGGGGAGCTGTTTTTT; v_gene: TRBV12-3/TRBV12-4; j_gene: TRBJ2-2; d_gene: NA; abundance: many
CDR3aa: CASSPGQAYVNYGYTF; CDR3nt: TGTGCCAGCAGTCCGGGACAGGCCTATGTTAACTATGGCTACACCTTC; v_gene: TRBV27; j_gene: TRBJ1-2; d_gene: TRBD1; abundance: many
CDR3aa: CASSSLGAAKNIQYF; CDR3nt: TGTGCCAGCAGCTCCCTCGGAGCAGCCAAAAACATTCAGTACTTC; v_gene: TRBV11-2; j_gene: TRBJ2-4; d_gene: NA; abundance: many
CDR3aa: CASSYQFRGFRNMNTEAFF; CDR3nt: TGCGCCAGCAGCTACCAATTCAGGGGGTTCAGGAATATGAACACTGAAGCTTTCTTT; v_gene: TRBV5-1; j_gene: TRBJ1-1; d_gene: TRBD1; abundance: few
CDR3aa: CASSLDRGVYGYTF; CDR3nt: TGTGCCAGCAGCTTGGACAGGGGGGTATATGGCTACACCTTC; v_gene: TRBV5-5; j_gene: TRBJ1-2; d_gene: TRBD1; abundance: NA
CDR3aa: CASSQGVYSGTAIYF; CDR3nt: TGTGCCAGCAGCCAAGGTGTTTACAGCGGGACCGCCATATATTTT; v_gene: TRBV3-1; j_gene: TRBJ1-3; d_gene: NA; abundance: many
CDR3aa: CASSLDRTGANVLTF; CDR3nt: TGTGCCAGCAGCCTGGACAGAACTGGGGCCAACGTCCTGACTTTC; v_gene: TRBV7-8; j_gene: TRBJ2-6; d_gene: NA; abundance: many
CDR3aa: CASSPEWGKKTGELFF; CDR3nt: TGCGCCAGCAGTCCGGAGTGGGGTAAGAAGACCGGGGAGCTGTTTTTT; v_gene: TRBV5-1; j_gene: TRBJ2-2; d_gene: NA; abundance: many
CDR3aa: CASSLAGSSNQPQHF; CDR3nt: TGTGCCAGCTCGCTGGCAGGGTCCAGCAATCAGCCCCAGCATTTT; v_gene: TRBV18; j_gene: TRBJ1-5; d_gene: NA; abundance: many
CDR3aa: CALLGGFNEQYF; CDR3nt: TGTGCCCTGCTGGGGGGCTTCAACGAGCAGTACTTC; v_gene: TRBV30; j_gene: TRBJ2-7; d_gene: NA; abundance: many
CDR3aa: CASSFGASPPADTQYF; CDR3nt: TGTGCCAGCTCGTTCGGGGCCTCGCCGCCCGCAGATACGCAGTATTTT; v_gene: TRBV18; j_gene: TRBJ2-3; d_gene: NA; abundance: many
CDR3aa: CASSLSGTGDGYTF; CDR3nt: TGTGCCAGCAGCTTGTCCGGGACAGGGGATGGCTACACCTTC; v_gene: TRBV5-6; j_gene: TRBJ1-2; d_gene: TRBD1; abundance: many
CDR3aa: CASSYRANEKLFF; CDR3nt: TGTGCCAGCAGTTACCGGGCTAATGAAAAACTGTTTTTT; v_gene: TRBV6-6; j_gene: TRBJ1-4; d_gene: NA; abundance: NA
CDR3aa: CASSFPAGETQYF; CDR3nt: TGTGCCAGCAGCTTCCCGGCGGGGGAGACGCAGTATTTT; v_gene: TRBV5-4; j_gene: TRBJ2-3; d_gene: TRBD2; abundance: many
CDR3aa: CSARDGRVAGNTEAFF; CDR3nt: TGCAGTGCTAGAGATGGCAGGGTAGCGGGGAACACTGAAGCTTTCTTT; v_gene: TRBV20-1; j_gene: TRBJ1-1; d_gene: NA; abundance: many
CDR3aa: CSVGGEPVGAATDTQYF; CDR3nt: TGCAGCGTTGGGGGTGAGCCGGTGGGGGCAGCCACAGATACGCAGTATTTT; v_gene: TRBV29-1; j_gene: TRBJ2-3; d_gene: NA; abundance: many
CDR3aa: CSARDLRASNYGYTF; CDR3nt: TGCAGTGCTAGAGATCTGCGTGCCTCTAACTATGGCTACACCTTC; v_gene: TRBV20-1; j_gene: TRBJ1-2; d_gene: NA; abundance: many